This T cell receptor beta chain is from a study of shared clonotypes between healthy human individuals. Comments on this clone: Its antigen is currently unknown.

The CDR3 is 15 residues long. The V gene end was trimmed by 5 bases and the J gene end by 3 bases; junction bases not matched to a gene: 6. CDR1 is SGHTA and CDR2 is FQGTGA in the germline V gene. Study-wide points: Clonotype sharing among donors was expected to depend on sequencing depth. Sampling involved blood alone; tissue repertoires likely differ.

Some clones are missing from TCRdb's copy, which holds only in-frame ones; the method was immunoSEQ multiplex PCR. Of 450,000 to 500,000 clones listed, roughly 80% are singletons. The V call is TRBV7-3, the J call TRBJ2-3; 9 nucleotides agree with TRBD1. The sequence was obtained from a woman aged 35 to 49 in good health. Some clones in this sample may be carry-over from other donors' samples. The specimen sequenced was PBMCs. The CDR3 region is CASSPSDRGTDTQYF. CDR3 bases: TGTGCCAGCAGCCCCTCGGACAGGGGTACAGATACGCAGTATTTT.